This passage covers 9 T cell receptor beta chains from one sample sequenced in a study of vaccination effects on CD4 cells after COVID-19. Their cognate antigens are unknown. ViraFEST assay sequencing came after antigen-specific CD4+ T cells were expanded with viral peptide pools. CD4+ T cell isolation took place after 10 days of culture. According to PCR results, the person was infected with SARS-CoV-2 between March and December 2020. Participants each got two BNT162b2 or mRNA-1273 vaccine doses. TCRdb's table, derived via immunoSEQ multiplex PCR, lists solely in-frame clones and lacks some. The data hold about 14,000 clones, with around 78% observed a single time. Sequenced material: CD4+ T cells from PBMCs cultured with HCoV-NL63 spike peptides, taken after COVID-19 vaccination. The origin of the receptors is a human donor who had a prior SARS-CoV-2 infection.

This clone is a singleton in its sample. The chain has TRBV7-8 and TRBJ2-2; no definite D call. Germline CDR1 SGHVS, CDR2 FQNEAQ. V lost 1 base, J lost 0 bases, and 15 bases lay in between. The CDR3 totals 18 residues. Here the CDR3 DNA reads TGTGCCAGCAGCTTAGTTCGTGTGGTGGTTGCGAACACCGGGGAGCTGTTTTTT. Its protein product is CASSLVRVVVANTGELFF.

The chain combines TRBV7-3 with TRBJ1-5; TRBD1 is a possible D gene (5 bases). Germline V gene data show CDR1 as SGHTA and CDR2 as FQGTGA. The CDR3 has 19 amino acids. V gave up 5 bases and J gave up 5 bases, with 28 bases separating them. CDR3 in DNA: TGTGCCAGCAGCGCTCGACCTGGGGCCTATCGAACCCGTTATCAGCCCCAGCATTTT. This sequence encodes CASSARPGAYRTRYQPQHF.

This chain joins TRBV12-3 or TRBV12-4 and TRBJ1-6, with D unresolved. The length of the CDR3 is 13 residues. The V and J ends lost 2 bases and 7 bases respectively, with 6 bases between them. DNA for the CDR3: TGTGCCAGCAGTTTAACTGGAAATTCACCCCTCCACTTT. The encoded protein is CASSLTGNSPLHF.

V is TRBV24-1 and J is TRBJ1-1; 7 bases line up with TRBD1. Germline assignment: CDR1 KGHDR and CDR2 SFDVKD. This CDR3 is built from 15 residues. V was clipped by 5 bases and J by 5 bases; unmatched bases: 10. The CDR3 sequence is CATSGPDRVPTEAFF. The CDR3 DNA reads TGTGCCACCAGTGGCCCAGACAGGGTTCCTACTGAAGCTTTCTTT.

V and J are TRBV30 and TRBJ1-1, with D uncertain. Germline CDR1 reads GTSNPN; CDR2 reads SVGIG (reference sequence). The CDR3 has 11 amino acids. Between the trimmed V and J ends, which lost 1 base and 11 bases, there was a span of 11 bases. The CDR3 DNA reads as TGTGCCTGGAGTGAGGTCGGTCACGCTTTCTTT. The encoded protein is CAWSEVGHAFF.

The gene calls are TRBV2 and TRBJ2-5; TRBD2 matches 15 bases. V was clipped by 6 bases and J by 1 base; unmatched bases: 3. This CDR3 comprises 16 residues. Germline V gene lookup returns CDR1 SNHLY and CDR2 FYNNEI. CDR3 bases: TGTGCCAGCAGGGGACTAGCGGGGGGCTCCCAAGAGACCCAGTACTTC. Its protein product is CASRGLAGGSQETQYF.

This chain links TRBV30 with TRBJ1-1; 8 bases are shared with TRBD1. The CDR3 consists of 13 residues. Germline CDR1 and CDR2: GTSNPN and SVGIG (reference sequence). V dropped 4 bases and J dropped 1; count of bases not matched to a gene: 2. The CDR3 reads CAWNRGRNTEAFF. The CDR3 nucleotides are TGTGCCTGGAACAGGGGGAGGAACACTGAAGCTTTCTTT.

Only one count was recorded for this clone. The V call is TRBV3-1 (or the pseudogene TRBV3-2), the J call TRBJ1-4; unclear D gene. This CDR3 is built from 14 residues. Germline-derived CDR1 and CDR2 are LGHDT and YNNKEL (reference sequence). The germline V and J ends were trimmed by 0 bases and 8 bases, with 10 bases remaining between them. Here the CDR3 DNA reads TGTGCCAGCAGCCAAGATCTCCTATCCGAAAAACTGTTTTTT. Residues: CASSQDLLSEKLFF.

This rearrangement joins TRBV12-3 or TRBV12-4 to TRBJ1-5, with D hard to call. Trimming stripped 2 bases from V and 9 bases from J, with 11 bases between. This CDR3 spans 13 amino acids. DNA of the CDR3: TGTGCCAGCAGTTTATCACCCAATGGGCCCCAGCATTTT. This gives the protein CASSLSPNGPQHF.